Detailed here is one T cell receptor beta chain. Genomic DNA for TCR beta libraries, roughly 2 micrograms, came from cryopreserved PBMCs. Losses at the gene ends were 4 bases for V and 5 bases for J; bases not matched to a gene: 10. CDR1 is SQVTM and CDR2 is ANQGSEA in the germline V gene. This CDR3 has 14 residues. This entry is derived from a study of cytotoxic CD8 clonotypes in ibrutinib-treated CLL. Profiling relied on immunoSEQ multiplex PCR, and the TCRdb table lists in-frame clones only, not all of them. In the table there are around 310,000 clones, about 80% of which are singletons. The genes are TRBV29-1 and TRBJ2-7; 8 bases agree with TRBD2. Source: PBMCs, taken before ibrutinib treatment. This clonotype was obtained from a human donor with chronic lymphocytic leukemia. The CDR3 DNA reads TGCAGCGTTGCCGTCGCGGGAGGTTCTGACGAGCAGTACTTC. Its translation is CSVAVAGGSDEQYF.